The present T cell receptor (beta chain) was sequenced within a study of early T cells in non-severe SARS-CoV-2 infection. Study overall: Sequencing was performed on bulk RNA from unsorted whole blood, leaving chains unpaired.

The V end lost 2 bases, the J end lost 4 bases, and 9 bases lay between the germline ends. The CDR3 has 14 amino acids. Overall study results and limits: Comparison of clonotypes with VDJdb favored anti-spike CD8 responses while missing private and CD4 specificities.

Unique molecular identifiers were affixed to single, distinct cDNA molecules. TCRdb independently ran MiXCR on the 5' RACE reads; one entry per CDR3 protein. The table shows about 46,000 distinct CDR3 sequences, with 5.4% occurring only once. This clonotype has just a few counts. Its antigen remains unidentified. The specimen comprised whole blood, sampled at baseline. This sequence originates from an adult who was a healthcare worker with PCR-confirmed SARS-CoV-2 infection or an uninfected control (not recorded which). The chain couples TRBV12-3 or TRBV12-4 to TRBJ1-5, with D maybe TRBD1 (6 bases). The CDR3 region is CASSLKGGNQPQHF. The CDR3 region has the DNA TGTGCCAGCAGTTTAAAAGGGGGAAATCAGCCCCAGCATTTT.